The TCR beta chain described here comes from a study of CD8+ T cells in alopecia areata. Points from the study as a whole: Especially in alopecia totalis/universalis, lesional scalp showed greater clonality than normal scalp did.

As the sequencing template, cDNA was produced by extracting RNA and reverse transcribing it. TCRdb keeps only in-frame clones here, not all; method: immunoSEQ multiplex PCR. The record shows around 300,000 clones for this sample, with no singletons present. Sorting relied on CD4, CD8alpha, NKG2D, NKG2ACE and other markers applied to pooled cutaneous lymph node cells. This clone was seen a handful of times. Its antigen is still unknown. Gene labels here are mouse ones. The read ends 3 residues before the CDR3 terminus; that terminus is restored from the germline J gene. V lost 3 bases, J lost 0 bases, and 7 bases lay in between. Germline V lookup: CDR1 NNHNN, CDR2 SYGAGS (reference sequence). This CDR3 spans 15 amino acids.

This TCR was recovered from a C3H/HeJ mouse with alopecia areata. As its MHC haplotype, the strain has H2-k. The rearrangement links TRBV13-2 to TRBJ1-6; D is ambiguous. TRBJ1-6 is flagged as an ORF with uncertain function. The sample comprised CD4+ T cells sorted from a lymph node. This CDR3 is CASGVGNSYNSPLYF. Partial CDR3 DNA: TGTGCCAGCGGTGTGGGGAATTCCTATAATTCGCCC.